A selection of T cell receptor beta chains follows, all from one sample in a study of cytomegalovirus exposure and HLA in healthy donors. Profiled with immunoSEQ multiplex PCR; TCRdb holds only in-frame clones, not every one. This repertoire includes tens of thousands of clones. Sequenced material: PBMCs. The receptors were sampled from a man in his fifties or sixties in good health and CMV-seropositive. Both conserved end residues are part of each CDR3. Each record gives: J gene, D gene, V gene, CDR3 protein, CDR3 DNA. A D gene is named only where the DNA matches it firmly.

j_gene: TRBJ1-2; d_gene: -; v_gene: TRBV12-2; CDR3aa: CASRLEQGPFYGYTF; CDR3nt: TGTGCAAGTCGCTTAGAACAGGGTCCTTTCTATGGCTACACCTTC
j_gene: TRBJ2-1; d_gene: TRBD2; v_gene: TRBV7-3; CDR3aa: CASSLTLADYNEQFF; CDR3nt: TGTGCCAGCAGCTTAACACTAGCGGATTACAATGAGCAGTTCTTC
j_gene: TRBJ1-3; d_gene: -; v_gene: TRBV6-1; CDR3aa: CASSEAYGRGSNTIYF; CDR3nt: TGTGCCAGCAGTGAAGCTTACGGCAGGGGTTCAAACACCATATATTTT
j_gene: TRBJ1-1; d_gene: -; v_gene: TRBV7-7; CDR3aa: CASSLNTNTEAFF; CDR3nt: TGTGCTAGCAGCTTAAACACGAACACTGAAGCTTTCTTT
j_gene: TRBJ1-4; d_gene: -; v_gene: TRBV5-4; CDR3aa: CASSLAGREVEKLFF; CDR3nt: TGTGCCAGCAGCTTGGCCGGACGGGAGGTGGAAAAACTGTTTTTT
j_gene: TRBJ1-1; d_gene: -; v_gene: TRBV30; CDR3aa: CAWSRQILLNTEAFF; CDR3nt: TGTGCCTGGAGTAGACAGATATTGTTGAACACTGAAGCTTTCTTT
j_gene: TRBJ1-2; d_gene: TRBD1; v_gene: TRBV9; CDR3aa: CASSAGQGNYGYTF; CDR3nt: TGTGCCAGCAGCGCCGGACAGGGCAACTATGGCTACACCTTC
j_gene: TRBJ2-7; d_gene: TRBD1; v_gene: TRBV4-3; CDR3aa: CASSQERTGAYFGGDEQYF; CDR3nt: TGCGCCAGCAGCCAAGAACGGACAGGGGCGTATTTCGGAGGGGACGAGCAGTACTTC
j_gene: TRBJ2-7; d_gene: TRBD2; v_gene: TRBV11-2; CDR3aa: CASSFGLAGVEQYF; CDR3nt: TGTGCCAGCAGCTTCGGCCTAGCGGGAGTCGAGCAGTACTTC
j_gene: TRBJ1-1; d_gene: -; v_gene: TRBV5-1; CDR3aa: CASSLAGGEAFF; CDR3nt: TGCGCCAGCAGCTTGGCCGGGGGAGAAGCTTTCTTT
j_gene: TRBJ2-3; d_gene: -; v_gene: TRBV7-8; CDR3aa: CASSFTMGTDTQYF; CDR3nt: TGTGCCAGCAGCTTTACAATGGGCACAGATACGCAGTATTTT
j_gene: TRBJ1-1; d_gene: TRBD1; v_gene: TRBV6-5; CDR3aa: CASSYGDREGTEAFF; CDR3nt: TGTGCCAGCAGTTACGGGGACAGGGAGGGCACTGAAGCTTTCTTT
j_gene: TRBJ2-7; d_gene: TRBD1; v_gene: TRBV9; CDR3aa: CASSVGGTGLYKQYF; CDR3nt: TGTGCCAGCAGCGTAGGAGGGACAGGGCTCTACAAGCAGTACTTC
j_gene: TRBJ2-7; d_gene: -; v_gene: TRBV28; CDR3aa: CASSNHLTGGTHEQYF; CDR3nt: TGTGCCAGCAGTAACCATCTTACTGGGGGGACCCACGAGCAGTACTTC
j_gene: TRBJ1-1; d_gene: -; v_gene: TRBV19; CDR3aa: CASSIEKGRTEAFF; CDR3nt: TGTGCCAGTAGTATAGAGAAGGGGCGGACTGAAGCTTTCTTT
j_gene: TRBJ2-5; d_gene: TRBD1; v_gene: TRBV15; CDR3aa: CATSKGQGETQYF; CDR3nt: TGTGCCACCAGCAAGGGACAGGGGGAGACCCAGTACTTC
j_gene: TRBJ2-7; d_gene: -; v_gene: TRBV4-1; CDR3aa: CASSQAEGPYEQYF; CDR3nt: TGCGCCAGCAGCCAAGCAGAGGGCCCCTACGAGCAGTACTTC
j_gene: TRBJ2-3; d_gene: TRBD2; v_gene: TRBV7-2; CDR3aa: CASSSTSGTDTQYF; CDR3nt: TGTGCCAGCAGCTCAACTAGCGGCACAGATACGCAGTATTTT
j_gene: TRBJ2-5; d_gene: TRBD2; v_gene: TRBV5-1; CDR3aa: CASSLVAGVQETQYF; CDR3nt: TGCGCCAGCAGCTTAGTAGCGGGGGTCCAAGAGACCCAGTACTTC
j_gene: TRBJ1-5; d_gene: -; v_gene: TRBV4-2; CDR3aa: CASSQALGGSNQPQHF; CDR3nt: TGTGCCAGCAGTCAAGCCCTCGGGGGAAGCAATCAGCCCCAGCATTTT
j_gene: TRBJ2-1; d_gene: TRBD2; v_gene: TRBV9; CDR3aa: CASSASTSGRAEQFF; CDR3nt: TGTGCCAGCAGCGCATCGACTAGCGGGAGAGCTGAGCAGTTCTTC
j_gene: TRBJ2-5; d_gene: TRBD2; v_gene: TRBV18; CDR3aa: CASSPLAGVGETQYF; CDR3nt: TGTGCCAGCTCACCACTAGCGGGAGTAGGAGAGACCCAGTACTTC
j_gene: TRBJ2-1; d_gene: TRBD2; v_gene: TRBV30; CDR3aa: CAWRTSPFSGMRDYEQFF; CDR3nt: TGTGCCTGGAGGACGTCCCCATTTAGCGGGATGAGAGACTATGAGCAGTTCTTC
j_gene: TRBJ1-1; d_gene: -; v_gene: TRBV18; CDR3aa: CATHTGGGLNTEAFF; CDR3nt: TGTGCCACCCACACGGGGGGAGGGCTGAACACTGAAGCTTTCTTT
j_gene: TRBJ1-1; d_gene: TRBD1; v_gene: TRBV30; CDR3aa: CAWRLTGWMNTEAFF; CDR3nt: TGTGCCTGGAGGTTGACAGGGTGGATGAACACTGAAGCTTTCTTT
j_gene: TRBJ1-5; d_gene: -; v_gene: TRBV27; CDR3aa: CASSSRIQGIGQPQHF; CDR3nt: TGTGCCAGCAGCTCTCGTATACAGGGAATAGGGCAGCCCCAGCATTTT
j_gene: TRBJ2-7; d_gene: -; v_gene: TRBV5-5; CDR3aa: CASSLARGFSYEQYF; CDR3nt: TGTGCCAGCAGCTTGGCCCGGGGTTTTAGCTACGAGCAGTACTTC
j_gene: TRBJ2-3; d_gene: TRBD2; v_gene: TRBV19; CDR3aa: CASSPRASGSDTQYF; CDR3nt: TGTGCCAGTAGTCCCCGGGCTAGCGGGTCCGATACGCAGTATTTT
j_gene: TRBJ1-5; d_gene: TRBD1; v_gene: TRBV19; CDR3aa: CASSRQGNQPQHF; CDR3nt: TGTGCCAGTAGCAGACAGGGGAATCAGCCCCAGCATTTT
j_gene: TRBJ2-1; d_gene: -; v_gene: TRBV9; CDR3aa: CASSWGTLLRNEQFF; CDR3nt: TGTGCCAGCAGCTGGGGGACTCTATTGAGGAATGAGCAGTTCTTC
j_gene: TRBJ1-2; d_gene: TRBD1; v_gene: TRBV4-2; CDR3aa: CASSQGAGGSNYGYTF; CDR3nt: TGTGCCAGCAGCCAAGGGGCAGGGGGAAGTAACTATGGCTACACCTTC
j_gene: TRBJ2-7; d_gene: TRBD1; v_gene: TRBV19; CDR3aa: CASSKGQGGRYRPYEQYF; CDR3nt: TGTGCCAGTAGTAAGGGACAGGGAGGACGGTATCGGCCTTACGAGCAGTACTTC
j_gene: TRBJ2-7; d_gene: -; v_gene: TRBV6-9; CDR3aa: CASTTYEQYF; CDR3nt: TGTGCCAGCACCACCTACGAGCAGTACTTC
j_gene: TRBJ2-1; d_gene: TRBD1; v_gene: TRBV5-1; CDR3aa: CASSLGDRGPSGSQFF; CDR3nt: TGCGCCAGCAGCTTGGGGGACAGGGGACCTAGCGGCAGCCAGTTCTTC
j_gene: TRBJ1-1; d_gene: -; v_gene: TRBV5-4; CDR3aa: CASSSSGNTEAFF; CDR3nt: TGTGCCAGCAGCTCCTCAGGGAACACTGAAGCTTTCTTT
j_gene: TRBJ2-7; d_gene: TRBD2; v_gene: TRBV4-2; CDR3aa: CASSQESAGGWEQYF; CDR3nt: TGTGCCAGCAGCCAAGAGTCCGCGGGAGGGTGGGAGCAGTACTTC
j_gene: TRBJ1-1; d_gene: -; v_gene: TRBV6-5; CDR3aa: CASSYRGGRRNTEAFF; CDR3nt: TGTGCCAGCAGTTACAGGGGCGGGAGGAGGAACACTGAAGCTTTCTTT
j_gene: TRBJ1-2; d_gene: -; v_gene: TRBV18; CDR3aa: CASSHAQEGTDGYTF; CDR3nt: TGTGCCAGCTCACACGCACAGGAGGGCACCGATGGCTACACCTTC
j_gene: TRBJ1-2; d_gene: TRBD1; v_gene: TRBV7-2; CDR3aa: CASSPLFPDRASGGYTF; CDR3nt: TGTGCCAGCAGCCCCCTCTTCCCGGACAGGGCGAGCGGTGGCTACACCTTC
j_gene: TRBJ2-3; d_gene: -; v_gene: TRBV5-1; CDR3aa: CASSWVAEPSDTQYF; CDR3nt: TGCGCCAGCAGCTGGGTAGCGGAGCCCTCAGATACGCAGTATTTT
j_gene: TRBJ2-5; d_gene: -; v_gene: TRBV29-1; CDR3aa: CSVAGSREETQYF; CDR3nt: TGCAGCGTTGCCGGGAGTCGGGAAGAGACCCAGTACTTC
j_gene: TRBJ1-5; d_gene: TRBD1; v_gene: TRBV10-3; CDR3aa: CAISEGQGERPQHF; CDR3nt: TGTGCCATCAGTGAGGGACAGGGGGAGAGGCCCCAGCATTTT
j_gene: TRBJ1-4; d_gene: TRBD1; v_gene: TRBV19; CDR3aa: CASSLMTGTNEKLFF; CDR3nt: TGTGCCAGTAGTCTCATGACAGGGACTAATGAAAAACTGTTTTTT
j_gene: TRBJ1-1; d_gene: TRBD1; v_gene: TRBV5-1; CDR3aa: CASSLEGAGSTEAFF; CDR3nt: TGCGCCAGCAGCTTGGAGGGGGCAGGGTCAACTGAAGCTTTCTTT
j_gene: TRBJ2-1; d_gene: TRBD1; v_gene: TRBV7-8; CDR3aa: CASSGGQGNGEQFF; CDR3nt: TGTGCCAGCAGCGGGGGACAGGGAAACGGTGAGCAGTTCTTC
j_gene: TRBJ1-1; d_gene: -; v_gene: TRBV29-1; CDR3aa: CSASGQRNTEAFF; CDR3nt: TGCAGCGCGTCGGGACAACGGAACACTGAAGCTTTCTTT
j_gene: TRBJ2-2; d_gene: -; v_gene: TRBV7-9; CDR3aa: CASSLGWPRTGELFF; CDR3nt: TGTGCCAGCAGCTTAGGGTGGCCTAGAACCGGGGAGCTGTTTTTT
j_gene: TRBJ1-1; d_gene: -; v_gene: TRBV28; CDR3aa: CASSPAGQTAAEAFF; CDR3nt: TGTGCCAGCAGCCCCGCGGGGCAGACGGCCGCTGAAGCTTTCTTT
j_gene: TRBJ2-3; d_gene: TRBD2; v_gene: TRBV29-1; CDR3aa: CSVAFSSSGSTDTQYF; CDR3nt: TGCAGCGTTGCCTTCTCTTCTAGCGGTAGCACAGATACGCAGTATTTT
j_gene: TRBJ2-6; d_gene: TRBD1; v_gene: TRBV19; CDR3aa: CASQPRGLTGANVLTF; CDR3nt: TGTGCCAGTCAACCCAGGGGGCTTACTGGGGCCAACGTCCTGACTTTC
j_gene: TRBJ2-3; d_gene: -; v_gene: TRBV13; CDR3aa: CASSTSAGTDTQYF; CDR3nt: TGTGCCAGCAGTACGTCTGCAGGCACAGATACGCAGTATTTT
j_gene: TRBJ1-1; d_gene: -; v_gene: TRBV18; CDR3aa: CASSPRGLTGNTEAFF; CDR3nt: TGTGCCAGCTCACCAAGGGGCCTTACGGGGAACACTGAAGCTTTCTTT
j_gene: TRBJ2-6; d_gene: -; v_gene: TRBV19; CDR3aa: CASSPTGGGSISGANVLTF; CDR3nt: TGTGCCAGTAGTCCCACCGGTGGGGGGAGTATCTCTGGGGCCAACGTCCTGACTTTC
j_gene: TRBJ2-3; d_gene: -; v_gene: TRBV7-9; CDR3aa: CASSLASNSIKQYF; CDR3nt: TGTGCCAGCAGCTTAGCATCAAACTCGATCAAGCAGTATTTT
j_gene: TRBJ2-1; d_gene: TRBD2; v_gene: TRBV4-3; CDR3aa: CASSQDISGSSYNEQFF; CDR3nt: TGCGCCAGCAGCCAAGACATCAGCGGGAGCTCCTACAATGAGCAGTTCTTC
j_gene: TRBJ1-4; d_gene: -; v_gene: TRBV7-9; CDR3aa: CASSFDLGLEKLFF; CDR3nt: TGTGCCAGCAGCTTTGACCTGGGGCTTGAAAAACTGTTTTTT
j_gene: TRBJ1-2; d_gene: TRBD1; v_gene: TRBV14; CDR3aa: CASSSRDRVLVGYTF; CDR3nt: TGTGCCAGCAGCTCCCGGGACAGGGTACTAGTAGGCTACACCTTC